Here is one T cell receptor beta chain with its context. Germline CDR1 is MNHNS and CDR2 is SASEGT. This CDR3 spans 14 amino acids. The V end lost 3 bases, the J end lost 2 bases, and 11 bases lay between the germline ends. The data were obtained in a study of blood T cell repertoires in COVID-19. On the study more broadly: Researchers got acute and convalescent COVID-19 samples from the United States, Italy and Spain. T cells, B-cell-depleted T cells, or PBMCs provided the cDNA or gDNA that served as material.

Patients at the Seattle site were enrolled during active infection and followed longitudinally. Assay: immunoSEQ multiplex PCR; the TCRdb copy retains only in-frame clones and omits some. The table records 250,000 to 300,000 clones, about 87% of them present only once. The V and J genes are TRBV6-1 and TRBJ2-7; TRBD1 is a possible D gene (5 bases). This clonotype originated in a woman in her 70s with COVID-19, enrolled during active disease. The source material was peripheral blood. CDR3 in amino acids: CASSDQGFTYEQYF. The CDR3, as DNA: TGTGCCAGCAGTGATCAGGGATTTACCTACGAGCAGTACTTC.